Below are 12 T cell receptor beta chains sequenced from a single sample in a study of response to subunit inactivated influenza vaccine. TCRdb independently ran MiXCR on the RT-PCR reads; one entry per CDR3 protein. The data show under 950,000 distinct CDR3 sequences, around 20% seen once. The sequenced sample was PBMCs from blood, obtained more than 4 days after vaccination. Source of these receptors: a man in his fifties who received an inactivated influenza vaccine.

This clonotype has just a few counts. The V gene is TRBV30, the J gene TRBJ2-2; 12 bases are shared with TRBD2. CDR1 is GTSNPN, CDR2 SVGIG, per germline (reference sequence). The CDR3 runs to 18 residues. V lost 1 base and J lost 1; bases outside the gene matches: 7. CDR3 residues: CAWSGASGRGLNTGELFF. DNA of the CDR3: TGTGCCTGGAGTGGGGCTAGCGGGAGGGGTTTGAACACCGGGGAGCTGTTTTTT.

The chain has TRBV10-3 and TRBJ1-6; 9 nucleotides align to TRBD1. After removal of 6 bases from V and 7 bases from J, the junction contained 7 bases not matched to a gene. Germline assignment: CDR1 ENHRY and CDR2 SYGVKD. CDR3 size: 15 residues. CDR3 loop: CAISLQGAGNSPLHF. The CDR3 DNA reads TGTGCCATCAGCTTACAGGGGGCTGGGAATTCACCCCTCCACTTT.

The sample holds a few counts of this clonotype. The rearrangement joins TRBV28 to TRBJ2-1, with 8 bases aligning to TRBD2. The CDR3 consists of 16 residues. Germline V lookup: CDR1 MDHEN, CDR2 SYDVKM. V lost 7 bases and J lost 6; bases outside the gene matches: 14. CDR3 nucleotide sequence: TGTGCCAGCAAGTCGAGCGGGAGAGGGGGTTCCAATGAGCAGTTCTTC. Translated: CASKSSGRGGSNEQFF.

The chain uses TRBV6-6 and TRBJ2-1; D remains unclear. Per the germline V gene, CDR1 is MNHNY and CDR2 is SVGAGI (reference sequence). With 0 bases removed from V and 8 bases from J, the gap between germline ends came to 5 bases. There are 12 residues in the CDR3. CDR3 residues: CASSYSIHEQFF. The CDR3 DNA follows: TGTGCCAGCAGTTACTCGATCCATGAGCAGTTCTTC.

The chain recombines TRBV9 with TRBJ2-1; D tentatively fits TRBD1 or TRBD2 (6 bases each). In germline, CDR1 is SGDLS, CDR2 YYNGEE. V lost 4 bases to trimming and J lost 7 bases, with 18 bases between them. The CDR3 contains 15 residues. The chain's CDR3 is CASSSTGGPGNEQFF. CDR3 DNA: TGTGCCAGCAGCTCCACTGGGGGGCCGGGGAATGAGCAGTTCTTC.

This clonotype occurred a few times. The chain joins TRBV20-1 to TRBJ1-4; 9 bases match TRBD1. The CDR3 length is 17 residues. The J segment lost 3 bases and the V segment lost 3 bases, leaving 11 bases of the junction unmatched. CDR1 DFQATT and CDR2 SNEGSKA come from the germline V gene (reference sequence). This CDR3 reads CSASWDREETPNEKLFF. The CDR3 DNA follows: TGCAGTGCTAGTTGGGACAGGGAAGAGACACCTAATGAAAAACTGTTTTTT.

This chain links TRBV28 with TRBJ2-5; 10 nucleotides agree with TRBD1. The germline V gene has CDR1 MDHEN and CDR2 SYDVKM. This CDR3 has 16 amino acids. With V trimmed by 4 bases and J by 0 bases, 5 bases remained unmatched. The CDR3 loop is CASSWPGQGNQETQYF. DNA of the CDR3: TGTGCCAGCAGTTGGCCGGGACAGGGGAACCAAGAGACCCAGTACTTC. The variable domain in full, with the rest retrieved from reference TRBV28 and TRBJ2-5, is DVKVTQSSRYLVKRTGEKVFLECVQDMDHENMFWYRQDPGLGLRLIYFSYDVKMKEKGDIPEGYSVSREKKERFSLILESASTNQTSMYLCASSWPGQGNQETQYFGPGTRLLVL.

The chain joins TRBV20-1 to TRBJ2-1; 14 bases align to TRBD2. Unmatched junction bases numbered 8, after V lost 1 base and J lost 9 bases. This CDR3 has 16 amino acids. Germline CDR1 DFQATT, CDR2 SNEGSKA (reference sequence). CDR3 in amino acids: CSARVRGTSGRAEQFF. As DNA, the CDR3 is TGCAGTGCTAGAGTTAGGGGGACTAGCGGGAGAGCTGAGCAGTTCTTC.

This clonotype was observed a few times. V and J are TRBV7-9 and TRBJ2-7, with D possibly being TRBD2 (6 bases). In germline, CDR1 is SEHNR, CDR2 FQNEAQ (reference sequence). This CDR3 region has 15 residues. Deletions cut 2 bases from V and 1 base from J, with 12 bases between. CDR3 sequence (DNA): TGTGCCAGCAGCTTATCGGGAGACCGATCCTACGAGCAGTACTTC. Translating it yields CASSLSGDRSYEQYF.

This sequence joins TRBV5-4 and TRBJ2-1; the match to TRBD1 covers 8 bases. CDR1 SGHNT and CDR2 YYREEE come from the germline V gene (reference sequence). The V and J ends lost 4 bases and 2 bases, in that order; junction bases with no gene match: 8. This CDR3 is 16 amino acids long. The CDR3 nucleotides read TGTGCCAGCAGCCAGCGGACAGGGTTGACCTACAATGAGCAGTTCTTC. Its protein product is CASSQRTGLTYNEQFF.

This rearrangement joins TRBV24-1 to TRBJ1-5, with 7 bases fitting TRBD1. The CDR3 is 13 residues long. The germline CDR1 and CDR2 sequences are KGHDR and SFDVKD. J was trimmed by 4 bases and V by 8 bases; bases with no gene match: 4. The DNA of the CDR3 is TGTGCCACCAACAGGGGTGAGAATCAGCCCCAGCATTTT. Its protein is CATNRGENQPQHF.

The chain employs TRBV5-1 and TRBJ2-5, with D tentatively TRBD2 (6 bases). From germline, CDR1 is SGHRS and CDR2 YFSETQ. The CDR3 is 15 residues long. Trimming removed 0 bases at V and 2 bases at J, with 11 bases between. CDR3: CASSLETGGQETQYF. For the CDR3, the DNA is TGCGCCAGCAGCTTGGAAACTGGAGGGCAAGAGACCCAGTACTTC.